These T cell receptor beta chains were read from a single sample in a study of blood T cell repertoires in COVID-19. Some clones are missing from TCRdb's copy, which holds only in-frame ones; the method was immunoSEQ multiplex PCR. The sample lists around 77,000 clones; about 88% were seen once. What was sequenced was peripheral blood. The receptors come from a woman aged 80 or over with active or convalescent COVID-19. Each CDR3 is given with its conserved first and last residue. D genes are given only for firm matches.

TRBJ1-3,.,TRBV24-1,CATSDPTGNTIYF
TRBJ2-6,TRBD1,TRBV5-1,CASELGGTGANVLTF
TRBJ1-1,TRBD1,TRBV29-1,CSVLTGGYTEAFF
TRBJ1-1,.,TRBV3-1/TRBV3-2,CASSEKILREGRWNTEAFF
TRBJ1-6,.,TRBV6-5,CASSYGGFGSPLHF
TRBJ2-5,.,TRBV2,CASSEIVGVAETQYF
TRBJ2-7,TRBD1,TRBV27,CASSLYRDRGREQYF
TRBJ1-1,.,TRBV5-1,CASAPREATEAFF
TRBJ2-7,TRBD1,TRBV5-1,CASSAGQDDYEQYF
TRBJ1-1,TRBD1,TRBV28,CASSLPDRGGFMNTEAFF
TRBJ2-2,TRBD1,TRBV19,CASSIGTGAVGELFF
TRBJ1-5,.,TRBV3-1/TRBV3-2,CASSQTRGNQPQHF
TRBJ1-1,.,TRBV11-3,CASSSRVYTEAFF
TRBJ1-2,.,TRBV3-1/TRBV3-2,CASSPPGWGVYGYTF
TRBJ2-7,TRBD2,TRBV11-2,CASSAERGPYEQYF
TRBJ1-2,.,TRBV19,CASRTTTGYGYTF
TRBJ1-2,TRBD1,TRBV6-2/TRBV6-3,CASSSTGGKSEGYTF
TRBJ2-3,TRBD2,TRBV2,CASSTRTFGLAGHTDTQYF
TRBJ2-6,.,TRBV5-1,CASSTDSRGANVLTF
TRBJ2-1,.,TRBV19,CASSGSLVAGQFF
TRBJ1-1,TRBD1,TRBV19,CASRSDRGPNTEAFF
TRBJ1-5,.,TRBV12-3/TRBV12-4,CASSNEVYQPQHF
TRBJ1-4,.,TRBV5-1,CASSLQGSGEKLFF
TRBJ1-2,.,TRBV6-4,CASSGGIDYGYTF
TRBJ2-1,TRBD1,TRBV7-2,CASSRQGAFLSYNEQFF
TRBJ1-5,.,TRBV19,CASTGDSNQPQHF
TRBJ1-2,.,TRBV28,CASRPTGMDYGYTF
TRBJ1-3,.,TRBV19,CASSTGQRGNTIYF
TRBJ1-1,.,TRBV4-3,CASSQSDTEAFF
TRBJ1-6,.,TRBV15,CATSRTGGDSPLHF
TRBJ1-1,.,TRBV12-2,CASRLEDRGNTEAFF
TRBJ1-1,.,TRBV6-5,CASSPSGKVAFF
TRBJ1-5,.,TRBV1,CTSSQDPRGRDNQPQHF
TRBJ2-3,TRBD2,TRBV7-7,CASSLTSGGADTQYF
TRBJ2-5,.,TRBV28,CASSWAETQYF
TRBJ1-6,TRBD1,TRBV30,CAWSVLQGNSPLHF
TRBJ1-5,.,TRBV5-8,CASSLGPGDAQHF
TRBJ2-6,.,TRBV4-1,CASSPHPGQGGSGANVLTF
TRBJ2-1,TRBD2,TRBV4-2,CASSGPGLAGGPGNEQFF
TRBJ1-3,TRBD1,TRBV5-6,CASSLGDRVSGNTIYF
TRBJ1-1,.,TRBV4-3,CASAGSTGVRNTEAFF
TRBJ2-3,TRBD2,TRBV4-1,CASSQRPPPGGSLVDTQYF
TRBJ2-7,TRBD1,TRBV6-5,CASSYSIQGAYEQYF
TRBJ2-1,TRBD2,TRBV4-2,CASSQDWRGEYNEQFF
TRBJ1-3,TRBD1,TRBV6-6,CASTLRTGAGNTIYF
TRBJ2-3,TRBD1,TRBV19,CASSITGGEGTQYF
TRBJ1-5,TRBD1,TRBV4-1,CASSPTGLEQPQHF
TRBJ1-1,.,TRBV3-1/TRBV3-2,CASSRGTVRNTEAFF
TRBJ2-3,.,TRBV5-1,CASSLELADTQYF
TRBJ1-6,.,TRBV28,CASRLEGNNSPLHF
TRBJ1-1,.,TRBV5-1,CASSTTPNTEAFF
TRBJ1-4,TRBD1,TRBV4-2,CASSQGTGREKLFF
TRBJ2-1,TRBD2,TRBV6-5,CASSSGLAGNEQLF
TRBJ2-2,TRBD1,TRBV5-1,CASSPVRGSNTGELFF
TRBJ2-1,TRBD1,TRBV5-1,CASSLTGALYHEQFF